A selection of T cell receptor beta chains follows, all from one sample in a study of blood T cell repertoires in COVID-19. Profiled with immunoSEQ multiplex PCR; TCRdb holds only in-frame clones, not every one. The data show more than 95,000 clones, with approximately 83% seen just once and approximately 12% held by the top ten. Material for sequencing was peripheral blood. The receptor source for this set is a man between 60 and 70 years old with acute or convalescent COVID-19. The CDR3 runs from the conserved cysteine through the conserved F or W. A D gene is named only where the DNA matches it firmly. The size of a clone is reported for some rows only, either as once, few or many, or as a class for expanded clones.

-	TRBJ2-5	TRBV20-1	-	CSAGGGETQYF	TGCAGTGCAGGGGGGGGAGAGACCCAGTACTTC
-	TRBJ1-5	TRBV4-1	-	CASSQDPGSFGNQPQHF	TGCGCCAGCAGCCAAGATCCGGGGTCTTTCGGCAATCAGCCCCAGCATTTT
-	TRBJ1-6	TRBV10-1	-	CASSDLNRVNSPLHF	TGCGCCAGCAGTGATTTGAACAGGGTCAATTCACCCCTCCACTTT
-	TRBJ2-7	TRBV7-3	TRBD2	CASSRDGRASGEQYF	TGTGCCAGCAGCCGAGACGGGAGGGCCTCTGGGGAGCAGTACTTC
-	TRBJ1-5	TRBV18	-	CASSPPGSTTGGQPQHF	TGTGCCAGCTCACCACCCGGATCCACTACGGGGGGTCAGCCCCAGCATTTT
-	TRBJ2-4	TRBV11-3	TRBD1	CASSLSAGGNIQYF	TGTGCCAGCAGCTTATCGGCAGGGGGAAACATTCAGTACTTC
-	TRBJ1-5	TRBV19	-	CATEEVGRGNQPQHF	TGTGCCACCGAGGAGGTAGGGCGGGGCAATCAGCCCCAGCATTTT
-	TRBJ1-2	TRBV15	TRBD1	CATSRGTSGTANYGYTF	TGTGCCACCAGCAGAGGGACTTCCGGGACAGCTAACTATGGCTACACCTTC
-	TRBJ1-4	TRBV28	-	CASVSTRSTNEKLFF	TGTGCCAGCGTATCTACCCGATCAACTAATGAAAAACTGTTTTTT
-	TRBJ2-7	TRBV27	TRBD1	CASSFRYEGQSSYEQYF	TGTGCCAGCAGTTTTCGGTATGAGGGACAGAGCTCCTACGAGCAGTACTTC
once	TRBJ2-7	TRBV30	-	CAWISLGAEMSEQYF	TGTGCCTGGATTTCGTTAGGGGCCGAGATGTCCGAGCAGTACTTC
once	TRBJ2-1	TRBV27	TRBD1	CASSFDPGQGISNEQFF	TGTGCCAGCAGTTTCGACCCGGGACAGGGGATTAGCAATGAGCAGTTCTTC
-	TRBJ2-1	TRBV28	-	CASSSSHNRDKGKYNEQFF	TGTGCCAGCAGTTCTTCCCACAACCGGGACAAGGGGAAGTACAATGAGCAGTTCTTC
-	TRBJ1-2	TRBV5-4	-	CASSLPGSPYTF	TGTGCCAGCAGCTTGCCGGGTTCTCCCTACACCTTC
-	TRBJ2-7	TRBV28	-	CASTPGAGGLYEQYF	TGTGCCAGCACCCCTGGGGCAGGGGGACTCTACGAGCAGTACTTC
-	TRBJ1-5	TRBV12-3/TRBV12-4	TRBD1	CASSLTGAQPQHF	TGTGCCAGCAGTCTCACAGGGGCTCAGCCCCAGCATTTT
-	TRBJ2-2	TRBV2	-	CASSDSGRTGELFF	TGTGCCAGCAGCGATAGCGGTAGGACCGGGGAGCTGTTTTTT
once	TRBJ2-2	TRBV19	-	CASSISGAGTGELFF	TGTGCCAGTAGTATATCCGGAGCGGGCACCGGGGAGCTGTTTTTT
-	TRBJ2-1	TRBV24-1	-	CATSDSSRGKQFF	TGTGCCACCAGTGATTCCTCGAGGGGGAAGCAGTTCTTC
-	TRBJ1-4	TRBV7-9	TRBD1	CASSLRDSGNEKLFF	TGTGCCAGCAGCTTACGGGACAGCGGTAATGAAAAACTGTTTTTT
-	TRBJ2-5	TRBV5-6	-	CASSLTGRGQETQYF	TGTGCCAGCAGCTTGACAGGGCGGGGGCAAGAGACCCAGTACTTC
-	TRBJ1-1	TRBV28	-	CASSLLRQTFEAFF	TGTGCCAGCAGTTTACTAAGACAGACCTTTGAAGCTTTCTTT
once	TRBJ2-7	TRBV2	TRBD2	CASSEGRGGEQYF	TGTGCCAGCAGTGAAGGCCGGGGGGGCGAGCAGTACTTC
-	TRBJ2-7	TRBV11-2	-	CASTFLVTSYEQYF	TGTGCCAGCACCTTTCTAGTAACCTCCTACGAGCAGTACTTC
-	TRBJ1-5	TRBV12-3/TRBV12-4	-	CASTYSNQPQHF	TGTGCCAGCACCTATAGCAATCAGCCCCAGCATTTT
-	TRBJ1-6	TRBV6-5	-	CASSYSEGPLHF	TGTGCCAGCAGTTACTCGGAGGGACCCCTCCACTTT
-	TRBJ1-5	TRBV15	-	CATSRDRGQPQHF	TGTGCCACCAGCAGAGATCGGGGTCAGCCCCAGCATTTT
once	TRBJ1-6	TRBV5-1	TRBD1	CASSYNRGANNSPLHF	TGCGCCAGCAGCTATAACAGGGGGGCCAACAATTCACCCCTCCACTTT
-	TRBJ1-3	TRBV6-5	-	CASSYSGEGLGNTIYF	TGTGCCAGCAGTTACTCGGGCGAGGGCCTTGGAAACACCATATATTTT
-	TRBJ1-5	TRBV2	TRBD1	CASSGQGGGQPQHF	TGTGCCAGCAGCGGACAGGGAGGAGGGCAGCCCCAGCATTTT
-	TRBJ2-1	TRBV2	TRBD2	CASTGGSYNEQFF	TGTGCCAGCACGGGAGGGTCCTACAATGAGCAGTTCTTC
-	TRBJ1-3	TRBV6-5	-	CASRIITGSGNTIYF	TGTGCCAGCAGGATTATAACAGGGTCTGGAAACACCATATATTTT